This T cell receptor beta chain appears in the sequencing data of a study of OX40 agonist ivuxolimab in advanced cancers. For the study at large: Mean age about 60 years, range 23 to 79; roughly 82% male. Earlier anti-PD-1, anti-PD-L1 or anti-CTLA-4 therapy was permitted; roughly 40% had received some.

Study conclusions and caveats: CD8+ T cells averaged more expanded clones than CD4+. Specificity for antigen went undetermined in the expanded peripheral T cells.

Sequencing was performed with immunoSEQ multiplex PCR; in TCRdb, only in-frame clones are kept and a portion is missing. The sample yields about 70,000 clones, 70% to 90% seen once. Details on this clone: Its target is unknown.

From germline, CDR1 is MNHNY and CDR2 SVGAGI (reference sequence). The CDR3 contains 14 residues. V lost 4 bases and J 2 bases, leaving 12 bases between the germline ends. The chain joins TRBV6-6 to TRBJ2-7; either TRBD1 or TRBD2 may supply D (5 bases each). The sequences come from CD4+ or CD8+ T cells sorted from blood, collected in a trial of the OX40 agonist ivuxolimab. This sequence was found in an adult with an advanced solid tumor such as melanoma, head and neck, liver or kidney cancer. The CDR3 is CASSSPRGPYEQYF. DNA for the CDR3: TGTGCCAGCAGTTCCCCTCGGGGACCCTACGAGCAGTACTTC.